Reported below is one T cell receptor (beta chain). This clonotype was counted only a few times. It has no known antigen specificity. No base-level quality is on record; no much larger clone is a single base apart. Its CDR3 holds 17 amino acids, cysteine through phenylalanine. The sequence is cut down to CDR3 DNA, 51 bases in frame from base 1. Trimming removed 2 bases from V and 9 bases from J; the gene matches leave 14 bases unexplained. CDR1 is given as SEHNR and CDR2 as FQNEAQ, both from the germline V gene (reference sequence). This entry belongs to a study of T cell repertoires in cytomegalovirus infection (dated by TCRdb to about 2019). A note on the overall study: Donor HLA type was relevant to the analysis, because carriage of CMV infection together with the matching HLA type was indicated by public TCR beta signatures. What the authors observed across the whole study: Carriers of CMV infection plus the relevant HLA type were discriminated by the cumulative frequency of public TCR beta family members in the study cohort and in an independent approximately 350-donor cohort. The ex vivo response was dominated by HLA-C-restricted CMV-specific TCR beta clonotypes, which also provided the single most frequent clonotype in two of eight donors.

The sample was run on an Illumina HiSeq 1500. TCRdb trimmed public reads at Q25 via fastp, called clones via MiXCR and kept in-frame beta chains. Rows merge per CDR3 protein into single entries with the most common DNA and genes. The sample records roughly 230,000 distinct CDR3 sequences, roughly 22% of which are singletons. The ten most abundant clones make up about 20% of the sample. The chain is encoded by TRBV7-9 joined to TRBJ1-5, with 9 bases in between that match TRBD1. The source material was CD8+ T cells from PBMCs. The receptor was isolated from a human donor in good health (CMV status not recorded). Some clones in this sample may be carry-over from other donors' samples. The DNA sequence is TGTGCCAGCAGCTTAAGTATAGGGGGACAGGGCCGCGGGCCCCAGCATTTT. It encodes CASSLSIGGQGRGPQHF.